A single sample gave rise to the 7 T cell receptor beta chains below, sequenced in a study of OX40 agonist ivuxolimab in advanced cancers. Sequencing was performed with immunoSEQ multiplex PCR; in TCRdb, only in-frame clones are kept and a portion is missing. Seen here are about 83,000 clones, 85% to 90% observed once, and the top ten hold roughly 0.66%. The specimen comprised CD4+ or CD8+ T cells sorted from blood, sampled in a trial of the OX40 agonist ivuxolimab. These receptors were collected from an adult with an advanced solid tumor such as melanoma, head and neck, liver or kidney cancer.

The J gene is TRBJ2-5, the V gene TRBV5-8; D possibly corresponds to TRBD1 (5 bases). The CDR3 has 12 amino acids. Deletions cut 5 bases from V and 5 bases from J, with 10 bases between. The germline gives CDR1 SGHTS, CDR2 YDEGEE. The CDR3 region has the DNA TGTGCCAGCAGACAGGACGGGGAGACCCAGTACTTC. As protein: CASRQDGETQYF.

CDR3 DNA sequence: TGTGCCAGCTCATTAACAGGCTATCAAAGCAATCAGCCCCAGCATTTT. Translating it yields CASSLTGYQSNQPQHF. This chain joins TRBV18 and TRBJ1-5, with D tentatively TRBD1 (5 bases). Germline V gene data show CDR1 as KGHSH and CDR2 as LQKENI. CDR3 length equals 16 residues. Between the trimmed V and J ends, which lost 5 bases and 1 base, there was a span of 15 bases. Variable domain in full (rest from reference TRBV18 and TRBJ1-5): NAGVMQNPRHLVRRRGQEARLRCSPMKGHSHVYWYRQLPEEGLKFMVYLQKENIIDESGMPKERFSAEFPKEGPSILRIQQVVRGDSAAYFCASSLTGYQSNQPQHFGDGTRLSIL.

The chain has TRBV18 and TRBJ2-2, with 8 bases lining up with TRBD1. Germline CDR1 KGHSH, CDR2 LQKENI. Trimming removed 0 bases from V and 8 bases from J; junction bases left unmatched: 5. The CDR3 length is 15 residues. The CDR3, as DNA: TGTGCCAGCTCACCACCGGACAGGGCCGCGGGGGAGCTGTTTTTT. The encoded protein is CASSPPDRAAGELFF.

The genes are TRBV7-3 and TRBJ2-2; D might be TRBD1 (6 bases). Germline-derived CDR1 and CDR2 are SGHTA and FQGTGA. This CDR3 has 13 amino acids. Between the trimmed V and J ends, which lost 5 bases and 7 bases, there was a span of 11 bases. CDR3 DNA: TGTGCCAGCAGCATACAGGGCAACGGGGAGCTGTTTTTT. Its translation is CASSIQGNGELFF.

Notes on this clone: Other DNA sequences from this sample encode an identical CDR3 as well. This chain joins TRBV7-3 and TRBJ2-2, with a tentative D call TRBD2 (5 bases). This CDR3 has 13 residues. The V end was cut by 2 bases, the J end by 5 bases, with 6 bases between. Germline lookup yields CDR1 SGHTA and CDR2 FQGTGA. The CDR3 here is CASSLGGTGELFF. The CDR3 coding sequence is TGTGCCAGCAGCTTAGGCGGGACCGGGGAGCTGTTTTTT. Looking up the rest from reference TRBV7-3 and TRBJ2-2 gives the full variable domain: GAGVSQTPSNKVTEKGKYVELRCDPISGHTALYWYRQSLGQGPEFLIYFQGTGAADDSGLPNDRFFAVRPEGSVSTLKIQRTERGDSAVYLCASSLGGTGELFFGEGSRLTVL.

The chain links TRBV5-4 to TRBJ1-2; D might be TRBD1 (6 bases). V was trimmed by 0 bases and J by 4 bases, leaving 10 bases between them. CDR1 is SGHNT, CDR2 YYREEE, per germline (reference sequence). This CDR3 region has 14 residues. The CDR3 region has the DNA TGTGCCAGCAGCTTGGCCCGACAGGTCTATGGCTACACCTTC. Translated, it gives CASSLARQVYGYTF.

This clone was picked up one time. The rearrangement joins TRBV6-1 to TRBJ2-7, with D unresolved. Trimming shortened V by 0 bases and J by 0 bases, and 9 bases separated the two germline ends. Germline values: CDR1 MNHNS, CDR2 SASEGT. This CDR3 has 15 residues. CDR3 amino acids: CASSEAGYSSYEQYF. CDR3 sequence (DNA): TGTGCCAGCAGTGAAGCGGGATATAGCTCCTACGAGCAGTACTTC.